Each of the 10 T cell receptor beta chains below was sequenced from the same sample in a study of OX40 agonist ivuxolimab in advanced cancers. Clones were sequenced by immunoSEQ multiplex PCR, and TCRdb holds only the in-frame ones, with some missing. Of 20,000 to 30,000 clones in the sample, roughly 90% were seen once. The sample was CD4+ or CD8+ T cells sorted from blood, taken in a trial of the OX40 agonist ivuxolimab. The receptors stem from an adult with an advanced solid tumor such as melanoma, head and neck, liver or kidney cancer.

This clone was counted a single time. The chain employs TRBV27 and TRBJ1-1, with D maybe TRBD1 (6 bases). Germline assignment: CDR1 MNHEY and CDR2 SMNVEV (reference sequence). With 5 bases removed from V and 8 bases from J, the gap between germline ends came to 12 bases. This CDR3 comprises 12 residues. The CDR3: CASSQGTDEAFF. CDR3 nucleotide sequence: TGTGCCAGCAGTCAGGGGACCGACGAAGCTTTCTTT.

This chain joins TRBV28 and TRBJ1-2, with 8 positions matching TRBD1. This CDR3 comprises 15 residues. Per germline, CDR1 MDHEN and CDR2 SYDVKM. The V segment lost 0 bases and the J segment 4 bases; nucleotides outside the gene matches: 4. CDR3 protein: CASSLWAGGSYGYTF. CDR3 coding DNA: TGTGCCAGCAGTTTATGGGCAGGGGGCAGCTATGGCTACACCTTC.

This chain connects TRBV30 to TRBJ1-1; the D is unclear. The length of the CDR3 is 12 residues. Germline V lookup: CDR1 GTSNPN, CDR2 SVGIG (reference sequence). The V gene lost 0 bases and the J gene lost 5 bases, with 7 bases spanning the gap. The CDR3 DNA is TGTGCCTGGAGTGTAGGGAGTACTGAAGCTTTCTTT. Translated, it gives CAWSVGSTEAFF.

The chain is built from TRBV7-9 and TRBJ2-3; perhaps D is TRBD1 or TRBD2 (5 bases each). Germline CDR1 and CDR2: SEHNR and FQNEAQ (reference sequence). The CDR3 is made up of 15 amino acids. V shed 1 base and J shed 8 bases, with 16 bases lying between them. The CDR3 is CASSLVYAGGATQYF. The CDR3 DNA sequence: TGTGCCAGCAGCTTAGTGTACGCTGGGGGAGCTACGCAGTATTTT.

This clone showed up just once. The chain carries TRBV6-8 and TRBJ2-1; 7 nucleotides line up with TRBD1. V shed 2 bases, J shed 2 bases, and the junction held 6 bases outside the gene matches. This CDR3 is built from 16 residues. Germline values: CDR1 MNHGY, CDR2 SAAAGT. CDR3 loop: CASSYPDDRAYNEQFF. The CDR3 nucleotides read TGTGCCAGCAGTTACCCTGACGACAGGGCCTACAATGAGCAGTTCTTC.

This clone was recorded only once. The rearrangement joins TRBV10-1 to TRBJ1-5; 11 positions match TRBD1. V was pared by 6 bases and J by 2 bases, with 6 bases of the junction left unmatched. The CDR3 is 16 amino acids. The germline CDR1 and CDR2 sequences are WNHNN and SYGVQD (reference sequence). This chain's CDR3 is CASSGQGASGNQPQHF. CDR3 sequence (DNA): TGCGCCAGCAGCGGACAGGGGGCATCTGGCAATCAGCCCCAGCATTTT.

Judged by abundance, this clone is large. The chain is built from TRBV13 and TRBJ1-2; TRBD1 aligns across 10 bases. Germline V gene lookup returns CDR1 PRHDT and CDR2 FYEKMQ (reference sequence). The CDR3 sequence is 15 residues long. V gave up 7 bases and J gave up 8 bases; unmatched junction bases: 13. This chain's CDR3 is CASKAKGQGRGGYTF. The CDR3 region has the DNA TGTGCCAGCAAAGCCAAGGGACAGGGGAGGGGAGGCTACACCTTC.

V gene TRBV4-2 combines with J gene TRBJ1-2; D call uncertain. Looked up from germline, CDR1 is LGHNA and CDR2 is YNFKEQ. The CDR3 runs 14 residues. Trimming removed 1 base at V and 1 base at J, with 7 bases between. This CDR3 reads CASSQVGDNYGYTF. CDR3 coding DNA: TGTGCCAGCAGCCAAGTAGGAGATAACTATGGCTACACCTTC.

The V gene is TRBV4-1, the J gene TRBJ1-1; a weak D match, TRBD1 (5 bases). V was trimmed by 7 bases and J by 4 bases, leaving 13 bases between them. This CDR3 has 13 residues. CDR1 and CDR2 (germline): MGHRA, YSYEKL. CDR3 amino acids: CASKEAQGTEAFF. The CDR3 bases are TGCGCCAGCAAGGAGGCGCAGGGCACTGAAGCTTTCTTT.

The DNA for the CDR3 is TGTGCCAGCAGCTTGACGGTAAACACTGAAGCTTTCTTT. It codes for CASSLTVNTEAFF. V usage is TRBV5-5 and J usage is TRBJ1-1; D is unclear. Per germline, CDR1 SGHKS and CDR2 YYEKEE (reference sequence). Deletions cut 1 base from V and 2 bases from J, with 6 bases between. The CDR3 is 13 amino acids.